Each of the 16 T cell receptor beta chains below was sequenced from the same sample in a study of cytomegalovirus exposure and HLA in healthy donors. The PCR employed 60 Vbeta primers together with 13 Jbeta primers. The method was immunoSEQ multiplex PCR; TCRdb's version includes in-frame clones alone and lacks a portion of them. Of some 98,000 clones listed, around four fifths are singletons. Sequencing was done on a sample of PBMCs. The receptors here all came from a man aged 35-49 years in good health and CMV-seronegative.

V gene TRBV6-6 combines with J gene TRBJ2-4; TRBD1 agrees at 10 bases. With V trimmed by 5 bases and J by 9 bases, 10 bases remained unmatched. The CDR3 extends over 15 amino acids. CDR1 MNHNY and CDR2 SVGAGI come from the germline V gene (reference sequence). CDR3 sequence reads: CASSPRRDRGPIQYF. The CDR3, as DNA: TGTGCCAGCAGTCCCCGGAGGGACAGGGGACCCATTCAGTACTTC.

This rearrangement joins TRBV14 to TRBJ2-7, with D perhaps matching TRBD2 (6 bases). Trimming shortened V by 8 bases and J by 2 bases, and 16 bases separated the two germline ends. This CDR3 has 14 amino acids. Per germline, CDR1 SGHDN and CDR2 FVKESK. This chain's CDR3 is CASAEGILPYEQYF. CDR3 nucleotide sequence: TGTGCCAGCGCGGAGGGGATTCTACCCTACGAGCAGTACTTC.

V gene TRBV7-9 combines with J gene TRBJ2-7; TRBD1 is a possible D gene (6 bases). Trimming shortened V by 5 bases and J by 0 bases, and 14 bases separated the two germline ends. The length of the CDR3 is 15 residues. Germline loops: CDR1 SEHNR, CDR2 FQNEAQ (reference sequence). CDR3 loop: CASSDTGKTSYEQYF. Written as DNA, the CDR3 is TGTGCCAGCAGCGATACAGGGAAAACCTCCTACGAGCAGTACTTC.

The J gene is TRBJ2-1, the V gene TRBV7-2; D possibly corresponds to TRBD2 (5 bases). The CDR3 sequence is 13 residues long. V lost 4 bases and J lost 7, with 11 bases in between. Germline CDR1 reads SGHTA; CDR2 reads FQGNSA. CDR3 in DNA: TGTGCCAGCAGCTCGGGGTTTTGGAATGAGCAGTTCTTC. Its protein product is CASSSGFWNEQFF.

This clone was seen once. The junction departs from germline at one end; a sequencing error may be responsible. This chain uses TRBV6-5 with TRBJ2-3; D perhaps matches TRBD2 (5 bases). Germline values: CDR1 MNHEY, CDR2 SVGAGI. The CDR3 has 12 amino acids. This CDR3 reads CASSPGLYPRDF. The CDR3, as DNA: TGTGCCAGCAGTCCTGGACTCTACCCTCGAGATTTT.

The rearrangement joins TRBV7-2 to TRBJ2-1, with 14 bases identical to TRBD2. Germline V gene data show CDR1 as SGHTA and CDR2 as FQGNSA. V shed 4 bases, J shed 10 bases, and the junction held 6 bases outside the gene matches. The CDR3 is 15 amino acids. The CDR3 nucleotides are TGTGCCAGCAGCTCCAGACTAGCGGGGGGGCGAGAGCAGTTCTTC. Residues: CASSSRLAGGREQFF.

In DNA form, the CDR3 reads TGTGCCAGCAGTCTACTAGCAGTAGAGACCCAGTACTTC. Translating it yields CASSLLAVETQYF. The rearrangement uses TRBV6-6 and TRBJ2-5; a possible D gene is TRBD2 (6 bases). Trimming stripped 5 bases from V and 4 bases from J, with 11 bases between. Germline V gene sequence: CDR1 MNHNY, CDR2 SVGAGI (reference sequence). The CDR3 has 13 amino acids.

The chain has TRBV4-3 and TRBJ2-1; 8 nucleotides line up with TRBD2. Germline V lookup: CDR1 LGHNA, CDR2 YSLEER. The V gene end was trimmed by 0 bases and the J gene end by 4 bases; junction bases not matched to a gene: 8. This CDR3 comprises 17 residues. The CDR3 sequence: CASSQEGPGGRYNEQFF. The CDR3 coding sequence is TGCGCCAGCAGCCAAGAGGGGCCTGGCGGGAGGTACAATGAGCAGTTCTTC.

V gene TRBV7-3 combines with J gene TRBJ2-5; 9 nucleotides line up with TRBD2. CDR3 length: 16 amino acids. With V trimmed by 0 bases and J by 2 bases, 4 bases remained unmatched. Germline values: CDR1 SGHTA, CDR2 FQGTGA. The CDR3 region is CASSLTGTSGQETQYF. The CDR3 nucleotides are TGTGCCAGCAGCTTAACCGGAACTAGCGGGCAAGAGACCCAGTACTTC.

The chain uses TRBV6-4 and TRBJ1-2, with D possibly being TRBD1 (6 bases). The CDR3 is made up of 15 amino acids. V was clipped by 8 bases and J by 8 bases, with 24 bases between them. Germline V gives CDR1 MRHNA, CDR2 SNTAGT. The CDR3 nucleotides read TGTGCCAGCTCACAGGAGGCAGGGGCGATGCGGGGCTACACCTTC. Amino acid sequence: CASSQEAGAMRGYTF.

This chain links TRBV6-6 with TRBJ2-3, with 9 bases identical to TRBD2. Germline V gene data show CDR1 as MNHNY and CDR2 as SVGAGI (reference sequence). V dropped 5 bases and J dropped 4; count of bases not matched to a gene: 10. The CDR3 consists of 16 residues. For the CDR3, the DNA is TGTGCCAGCAGTCCCCTTGCGGGGGGGCAGTCAGATACGCAGTATTTT. Translated, it gives CASSPLAGGQSDTQYF.

This sequence joins TRBV14 and TRBJ1-2, with 7 bases fitting TRBD1. Germline-derived CDR1 and CDR2 are SGHDN and FVKESK. With V trimmed by 3 bases and J by 4 bases, 5 bases remained unmatched. There are 14 residues in the CDR3. In nucleotides, the CDR3 is TGTGCCAGCAGCCACCGACAGGGTTTCTATGGCTACACCTTC. Amino acid sequence: CASSHRQGFYGYTF.

This clone was found a few times. The chain joins TRBV25-1 to TRBJ1-2; 10 bases agree with TRBD1. This CDR3 is 17 amino acids long. Germline V gives CDR1 MGHDK, CDR2 SYGVNS. The J segment lost 0 bases and the V segment lost 3 bases, leaving 7 bases of the junction unmatched. The CDR3 region has the DNA TGTGCCAGCAGTGAGATCGGGACAGGGGTGGCTAACTATGGCTACACCTTC. Translation: CASSEIGTGVANYGYTF.

The chain joins TRBV7-9 to TRBJ1-2; possibly TRBD1 for D (5 bases). The CDR3 runs 13 residues. Germline V gene sequence: CDR1 SEHNR, CDR2 FQNEAQ (reference sequence). The germline V and J ends were trimmed by 5 bases and 4 bases, with 11 bases remaining between them. CDR3 bases: TGTGCCAGCAGCGCCGACAGCATCTATGGCTACACCTTC. As protein: CASSADSIYGYTF.

Only one count was recorded for this clone. The rearrangement links TRBV19 to TRBJ1-5; weak D call: TRBD1 (6 bases). With 5 bases removed from V and 1 base from J, the gap between germline ends came to 12 bases. There are 15 residues in the CDR3. Looked up from germline, CDR1 is LNHDA and CDR2 is SQIVND (reference sequence). CDR3 DNA sequence: TGTGCCAGTAGTTATTTCAGGGGCAGCAATCAGCCCCAGCATTTT. Its translation: CASSYFRGSNQPQHF.

This clone rates as medium-sized. This chain joins TRBV5-4 and TRBJ1-1; 7 positions agree with TRBD1. This CDR3 has 15 amino acids. CDR1 and CDR2 (germline): SGHNT, YYREEE (reference sequence). V was pared by 4 bases and J by 0 bases, with 6 bases of the junction left unmatched. The CDR3 is CASSKPGQLNTEAFF. As DNA, the CDR3 is TGTGCCAGCAGCAAGCCGGGACAGCTGAACACTGAAGCTTTCTTT.